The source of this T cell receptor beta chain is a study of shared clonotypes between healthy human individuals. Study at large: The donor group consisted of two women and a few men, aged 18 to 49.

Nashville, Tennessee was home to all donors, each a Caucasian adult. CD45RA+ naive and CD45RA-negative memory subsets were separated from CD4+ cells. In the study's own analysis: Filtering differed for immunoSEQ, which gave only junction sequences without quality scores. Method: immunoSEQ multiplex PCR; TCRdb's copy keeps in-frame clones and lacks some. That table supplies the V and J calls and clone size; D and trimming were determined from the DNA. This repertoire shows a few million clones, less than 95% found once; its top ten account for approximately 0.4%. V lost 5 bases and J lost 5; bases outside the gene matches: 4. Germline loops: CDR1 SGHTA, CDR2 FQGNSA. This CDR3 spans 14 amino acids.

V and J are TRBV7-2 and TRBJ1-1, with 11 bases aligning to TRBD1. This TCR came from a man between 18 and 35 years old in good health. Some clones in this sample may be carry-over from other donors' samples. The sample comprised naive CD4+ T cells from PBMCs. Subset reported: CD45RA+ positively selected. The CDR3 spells CASSVDRGRTEAFF. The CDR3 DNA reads TGTGCCAGCAGCGTGGACAGGGGGCGGACTGAAGCTTTCTTT.